Presented here are 11 T cell receptor beta chains from one specimen sequenced in a study of T cells in localized non-small cell lung cancer. Assay: immunoSEQ multiplex PCR; the TCRdb copy retains only in-frame clones and omits some. The repertoire holds some 22,000 clones, with around 89% as singletons. The input for sequencing was PBMCs, taken before any cancer treatment. The receptors stem from a man aged 40 to 75 with stage II lung adenocarcinoma.

The rearrangement uses TRBV7-9 and TRBJ1-6, with D unclear. The V gene's germline CDR1 is SEHNR and CDR2 FQNEAQ (reference sequence). The CDR3 length is 14 residues. Trimming cost V 1 base and J 12 bases, with 13 bases left between them. The CDR3 is CASSLEHGSVPLHF. The DNA of the CDR3 is TGTGCCAGCAGCTTAGAACACGGGAGTGTACCCCTCCACTTT.

This clone was counted once. The chain combines TRBV11-3 with TRBJ2-1; D might be TRBD2 (5 bases). Germline CDR1 SGHNT, CDR2 YENEEA. V gave up 3 bases and J gave up 8 bases, with 8 bases separating them. The CDR3 is 12 amino acids. CDR3 bases: TGTGCCAGCAGCTTGGTTAGCGATGAGCAGTTCTTC. Amino acids: CASSLVSDEQFF.

The chain combines TRBV6-5 with TRBJ1-5; a possible D gene is TRBD1 (5 bases). The V gene lost 4 bases and the J gene lost 8 bases, with 21 bases spanning the gap. CDR1 is MNHEY, CDR2 SVGAGI, per germline. This CDR3 region has 16 residues. The CDR3 DNA sequence: TGTGCCAGCAGTTCTTGGGATGGGGGTTATGGGGAGCCCCAGCATTTT. Amino acid sequence: CASSSWDGGYGEPQHF.

The chain combines TRBV7-2 with TRBJ2-7; the match to TRBD2 covers 13 bases. The CDR3 runs 15 residues. The V gene's germline CDR1 is SGHTA and CDR2 FQGNSA. J lost 5 bases, V lost 5 bases, and 6 bases had no gene match. The CDR3 nucleotides are TGTGCCAGCAGCCGTACTAGCGGGGGGGGAAACGAGCAGTACTTC. Protein sequence: CASSRTSGGGNEQYF.

The genes are TRBV4-3 and TRBJ2-1; TRBD2 matches at 12 bases. V lost 2 bases and J lost 7; bases outside the gene matches: 21. The germline V gene has CDR1 LGHNA and CDR2 YSLEER. The CDR3 is made up of 21 amino acids. DNA for the CDR3: TGCGCCAGCAGCCAACAGTACCGGGGCCTGGTACTAGCGGGGGGACGGAATGAGCAGTTCTTC. It yields the protein CASSQQYRGLVLAGGRNEQFF.

The genes are TRBV19 and TRBJ2-7; maybe TRBD1 (6 bases). The V gene's germline CDR1 is LNHDA and CDR2 SQIVND (reference sequence). The CDR3 extends over 13 amino acids. V was pared by 6 bases and J by 6 bases, with 15 bases between. The CDR3 loop is CASSPTGTGEQYF. The DNA for the CDR3 is TGTGCCAGTAGCCCGACAGGAACGGGCGAGCAGTACTTC.

This clone was seen only once. The chain recombines TRBV7-9 with TRBJ2-2; 14 nucleotides match TRBD2. The CDR3 has 16 residues. V trimming: 5 bases; J trimming: 3 bases; junction bases outside the gene matches: 2. Germline V gene lookup returns CDR1 SEHNR and CDR2 FQNEAQ (reference sequence). The CDR3 DNA is TGTGCCAGCAGCCTGGGACTAGCGGGGGACACCGGGGAGCTGTTTTTT. Translating it yields CASSLGLAGDTGELFF.

The chain joins TRBV9 to TRBJ1-5, with D possibly matching TRBD1 (5 bases). Trimming shortened V by 0 bases and J by 1 base, and 8 bases separated the two germline ends. Looked up from germline, CDR1 is SGDLS and CDR2 is YYNGEE. This CDR3 is 15 amino acids long. The CDR3: CASSVEGFSNQPQHF. The CDR3 nucleotides are TGTGCCAGCAGCGTAGAGGGGTTCAGCAATCAGCCCCAGCATTTT.

The gene calls are TRBV29-1 and TRBJ2-7; D unclear. CDR3 length: 13 amino acids. V dropped 4 bases and J dropped 0 bases, with 10 bases sitting between them. The germline gives CDR1 SQVTM, CDR2 ANQGSEA. CDR3 protein: CSVVGTLSYEQYF. In DNA form, the CDR3 reads TGCAGCGTTGTGGGAACCCTCTCCTACGAGCAGTACTTC.

CDR3 loop: CAISVQGEEQFF. CDR3 nucleotides: TGTGCCATCAGCGTACAGGGTGAAGAGCAGTTCTTC. This rearrangement joins TRBV10-3 to TRBJ2-1; TRBD1 is a possible D gene (6 bases). Germline CDR1 and CDR2: ENHRY and SYGVKD. Trimming removed 6 bases from V and 10 bases from J, with 13 bases in between. CDR3 length: 12 amino acids.

This chain uses TRBV19 with TRBJ2-3, with TRBD2 as a possible D gene (5 bases). Germline CDR1 and CDR2: LNHDA and SQIVND (reference sequence). The CDR3 sequence is 15 residues long. The V and J ends lost 6 bases and 5 bases respectively, with 18 bases between them. CDR3 coding DNA: TGTGCCAGTAGCCCCCTAGCTCCTACCCAAGATACGCAGTATTTT. This encodes CASSPLAPTQDTQYF.